A selection of T cell receptor beta chains follows, all from one sample in a study of blood T cell repertoires in COVID-19. Using immunoSEQ multiplex PCR, the repertoire was profiled, and TCRdb retains in-frame clones only, with some absent. The sample records about 130,000 clones, roughly 82% being singletons. Sequenced: peripheral blood. The receptors here all came from a human donor in a cohort sampled during active COVID-19. CDR3s leave out the opening cysteine and the closing phenylalanine or tryptophan.

V,J,CDR3
TRBV28,TRBJ1-2,ASSSGFGGYT
TRBV6-4,TRBJ2-3,ASSDTPGSQY
TRBV11-3,TRBJ1-1,ASSLEQNTEAF
TRBV24-1,TRBJ2-1,ATSAVDRAGNNEQF
TRBV24-1,TRBJ2-1,ATSIGETGLATGTNEQF
TRBV7-3,TRBJ2-7,ASSLSSGGEQY
TRBV2,TRBJ1-1,ARETGNTEAF
TRBV7-8,TRBJ2-7,ASSLTSSYEQY
TRBV6-5,TRBJ1-2,ASRQDSNYGYT
TRBV28,TRBJ1-2,ASSSGGVGGYT
TRBV27,TRBJ1-2,ASSHHSGANYGYT
TRBV4-1,TRBJ2-3,ASSQDWDRALSTDTQY
TRBV5-1,TRBJ2-3,ASSLGGTEAAQY
TRBV9,TRBJ2-7,ASSMTSGIGEQY
TRBV7-9,TRBJ1-4,ASSLVQASNEKLF
TRBV4-1,TRBJ2-3,ASSQAWSSGATDTQY
TRBV5-1,TRBJ2-4,ASSLAPGQEKNIQY
TRBV28,TRBJ1-5,ASRITGRNQPQH
TRBV18,TRBJ1-1,ASSLTGGSPNTEAF
TRBV6-6,TRBJ2-5,ASSYGAGGPAETQY
TRBV30,TRBJ2-2,ALQGPSTGELF
TRBV9,TRBJ2-1,ASSVDAGVSPERQF
TRBV19,TRBJ1-6,ASKGWDRNSPLH
TRBV18,TRBJ2-1,ASSPSSTIDEQF
TRBV9,TRBJ2-7,ASSVARLPYEQY
TRBV29-1,TRBJ1-1,SGVGEMNTEAF
TRBV11-3,TRBJ2-3,ASSPGAATDTQY
TRBV28,TRBJ2-7,ASLKLSSYEQY
TRBV19,TRBJ1-2,ASSPSPGQGAVYGYT
TRBV7-9,TRBJ2-7,ASSLAAAGEQY
TRBV6-5,TRBJ2-7,ASRDIAGGGEQY
TRBV4-2,TRBJ2-5,ASSQNLQETQY
TRBV5-1,TRBJ2-6,ASSLVGGSGANVLT
TRBV7-9,TRBJ1-1,ASSLQGLVNTEAF
TRBV6-6,TRBJ2-3,ASSTGTGEQY
TRBV21-1,TRBJ1-1,ASSKESGGGEGTEAF
TRBV9,TRBJ1-1,ASSPGGNTEAF
TRBV6-6,TRBJ1-5,ASSYSTSGQPQH
TRBV5-1,TRBJ2-5,ASTGTGQETQY
TRBV12-5,TRBJ2-4,ASGIENLAGKNIQY
TRBV5-5,TRBJ1-2,ASSSDRGNT
TRBV6-5,TRBJ1-3,ASSRTGAAGNTIY
TRBV19,TRBJ1-5,ASSVQSQGSQPQH
TRBV7-9,TRBJ2-1,ASSSSRGRRGGYNEQF
TRBV2,TRBJ1-4,ASSPTLANEKLF
TRBV28,TRBJ2-1,ASRIGTSSYNEQF
TRBV5-1,TRBJ2-1,ASRVSGAYNEQF
TRBV7-9,TRBJ2-2,ASSFRLDNGELF
TRBV19,TRBJ2-7,ASKTKDREIYEQY
TRBV30,TRBJ1-1,AWSKLGGAF
TRBV5-6,TRBJ2-1,ASSLTSGNDEQF
TRBV7-2,TRBJ2-7,ASSLAKGVHEQY
TRBV6-2/TRBV6-3,TRBJ2-7,ASSREGVYYEQY